The 9 T cell receptor beta chains presented below share a single source sample, sequenced in a study of blood T cells in healthy people across ages. Sample-barcoded 5' priming and a J-beta primer mix drove a second PCR of about 6 to 11 cycles. One entry per CDR3 protein results from TCRdb running MiXCR on the 5' RACE reads. In the table there are roughly 1.5 million distinct CDR3 sequences, roughly 43% of which are singletons. The sequencing sample was made of blood. Receptors were obtained from a young woman in good health.

This clonotype was observed a handful of times. The gene calls are TRBV9 and TRBJ2-5, with 8 positions matching TRBD1. J was trimmed by 5 bases and V by 0 bases; bases with no gene match: 6. Germline V lookup: CDR1 SGDLS, CDR2 YYNGEE. CDR3 length: 15 residues. CDR3 protein: CASSVGPTGVETQYF. The CDR3 DNA is TGTGCCAGCAGCGTAGGCCCGACAGGGGTTGAGACCCAGTACTTC.

This rearrangement joins TRBV3-1 to TRBJ1-2, with D hard to call. Trimming left V 0 bases short and J 8 bases short, with 19 bases between. The germline CDR1 and CDR2 sequences are LGHDT and YNNKEL (reference sequence). The CDR3 totals 16 residues. In DNA, the CDR3 is TGTGCCAGCAGCCAAGAGGTGGGAGCCGACCCGCGCGGCTACACCTTC. Encoded protein: CASSQEVGADPRGYTF.

This chain joins TRBV2 and TRBJ2-2; 10 positions match TRBD1. Looked up from germline, CDR1 is SNHLY and CDR2 is FYNNEI. V shed 6 bases, J shed 3 bases, and the junction held 4 bases outside the gene matches. The CDR3 totals 15 residues. CDR3 region: CASRGTGADTGELFF. The CDR3, as DNA: TGTGCCAGCAGGGGGACAGGGGCGGACACCGGGGAGCTGTTTTTT.

In its sample, this clonotype was seen a few times. The chain links TRBV2 to TRBJ1-2; maybe TRBD1 (6 bases). Germline V gives CDR1 SNHLY, CDR2 FYNNEI. This CDR3 is 14 amino acids long. Trimming removed 4 bases from V and 5 bases from J, with 14 bases in between. The CDR3 DNA follows: TGTGCCAGCAGTGTCGGCAGGGGAATATATGGCTACACCTTC. It codes for CASSVGRGIYGYTF.

The rearrangement uses TRBV5-1 and TRBJ2-7, with D perhaps TRBD1 (5 bases). Trimming shortened V by 4 bases and J by 0 bases, and 17 bases separated the two germline ends. The length of the CDR3 is 16 residues. Germline values: CDR1 SGHRS, CDR2 YFSETQ. Here the CDR3 DNA reads TGCGCCAGCAGCCCGCGGACATTACAGATCTCCTACGAGCAGTACTTC. It encodes CASSPRTLQISYEQYF.

The J gene is TRBJ2-5, the V gene TRBV10-3, with TRBD2 matching over 9 bases. This CDR3 is 14 amino acids long. Germline loops: CDR1 ENHRY, CDR2 SYGVKD. After removal of 9 bases from V and 4 bases from J, the junction contained 9 bases not matched to a gene. The CDR3 sequence is CAMQASGTAETQYF. Written as DNA, the CDR3 is TGTGCCATGCAGGCTAGCGGGACCGCAGAGACCCAGTACTTC.

V gene TRBV5-1 combines with J gene TRBJ1-5; D is possibly TRBD1 (5 bases). The length of the CDR3 is 15 residues. The germline V and J ends were trimmed by 0 bases and 0 bases, with 7 bases remaining between them. The germline V gene encodes CDR1 SGHRS and CDR2 YFSETQ. The chain's CDR3 is CASSLGQFSNQPQHF. CDR3 DNA sequence: TGCGCCAGCAGCTTGGGACAGTTTAGCAATCAGCCCCAGCATTTT. Variable domain in full (rest from reference TRBV5-1 and TRBJ1-5): KAGVTQTPRYLIKTRGQQVTLSCSPISGHRSVSWYQQTPGQGLQFLFEYFSETQRNKGNFPGRFSGRQFSNSRSEMNVSTLELGDSALYLCASSLGQFSNQPQHFGDGTRLSIL.

This clonotype appeared a single time. V gene TRBV4-2 combines with J gene TRBJ2-1; D possibly uses TRBD1 or TRBD2 (5 bases each). CDR1 and CDR2 (germline): LGHNA, YNFKEQ. The CDR3 loop spans 15 amino acids. V was clipped by 1 base and J by 9 bases, with 16 bases between them. Here the CDR3 DNA reads TGTGCCAGCAGCCAAGTGGGGGACGCTACGGCTGAGCAGTTCTTC. This encodes CASSQVGDATAEQFF.

The chain combines TRBV4-3 with TRBJ1-1; D gene unclear. Trimming removed 0 bases at V and 5 bases at J, with 16 bases between. This CDR3 spans 16 amino acids. Germline V gives CDR1 LGHNA, CDR2 YSLEER. CDR3 amino acids: CASSQESRGKRTEAFF. Here the CDR3 DNA reads TGCGCCAGCAGCCAAGAGAGCCGAGGGAAACGGACTGAAGCTTTCTTT.